The sequence of this T cell receptor beta chain was determined in a study of blood T cells in healthy people across ages. The authors ran a second PCR of 7 to 11 cycles using a sample-barcoded 5' primer and a J-beta primer mix. TCRdb ran MiXCR on the 5' RACE reads and lists one entry per CDR3 protein. The sample contains 650,000 to 1,000,000 distinct CDR3 sequences, 35% to 40% of which appear only once. This clonotype has only a few counts. CDR3 length: 17 residues. The germline gives CDR1 SNHLY, CDR2 FYNNEI. V was shortened by 0 bases and J by 0 bases, with 12 bases between the two germline ends. The sequencing sample was made of blood. This chain uses TRBV2 with TRBJ2-4, with D perhaps matching TRBD2 (6 bases). The sequence was collected from a man younger than 35 in good health. The CDR3 DNA follows: TGTGCCAGCAGTGAAGCACGGGGGATAACAGCCAAAAACATTCAGTACTTC. Amino acids: CASSEARGITAKNIQYF.